The table lists the clone carrying this T cell receptor (beta chain) with many counts. The antigen remains unidentified. The CDR3 totals 14 residues. V was pared by 6 bases and J by 1 base, with 11 bases between. Approximately 9 milliliters was the volume of peripheral blood drawn from each donor. This entry comes from a study of blood T cells in healthy people across ages. Whole-study results and caveats: CMV infection status of these donors was not known. Observed TCR beta diversity showed a strong correlation with the percentage of naive T cells as measured by flow cytometry.

A J-beta primer mix and a sample-barcoded 5' primer were used in a second PCR of roughly 7 to 12 cycles. All samples gave at least 3 million CDR3-containing paired-end reads. Via MiXCR, TCRdb re-called the 5' RACE reads, giving one row per CDR3 protein. The table has approximately 1,000,000 distinct CDR3 sequences, approximately 38% seen once. The chain joins TRBV12-3 or TRBV12-4 to TRBJ2-3; D remains ambiguous. This receptor was taken from a man between 18 and 29 years old in good health. Source material: blood. The CDR3 sequence is CASSEQSRTDTQYF. The CDR3, as DNA: TGTGCCAGCAGCGAACAGAGCCGCACAGATACGCAGTATTTT.